A single sample gave rise to the 8 T cell receptor beta chains below, sequenced in a study of cytomegalovirus exposure and HLA in healthy donors. The study ran its PCR with 60 Vbeta and 13 Jbeta primers. Sequenced by immunoSEQ multiplex PCR; TCRdb stores in-frame clones only, minus some. The data show around 140,000 clones, with 70% to 90% seen just once and about 2.2% held by the top ten. The sample was PBMCs. The receptors come from a man aged 50 or older in good health and CMV-seronegative.

The CDR3 region is CASRFFNEKLFF. CDR3 bases: TGTGCCAGCCGGTTCTTTAATGAAAAACTGTTTTTT. The V and J genes are TRBV25-1 and TRBJ1-4; D remains unclear. The germline V gene has CDR1 MGHDK and CDR2 SYGVNS. V was trimmed by 8 bases and J by 4 bases, leaving 8 bases between them. This CDR3 comprises 12 residues.

V and J are TRBV9 and TRBJ2-1, with D perhaps matching TRBD1 (5 bases). This CDR3 is 16 amino acids long. V was cut by 4 bases and J by 4 bases, with 18 bases left in between. Germline V gene sequence: CDR1 SGDLS, CDR2 YYNGEE. The chain's CDR3 is CASSLDSRFLYNEQFF. Written as DNA, the CDR3 is TGTGCCAGCAGCTTAGACAGCCGCTTCTTATACAATGAGCAGTTCTTC.

The chain has TRBV2 and TRBJ2-5; 12 bases are shared with TRBD2. Germline lookup yields CDR1 SNHLY and CDR2 FYNNEI. This CDR3 is 16 amino acids long. V lost 6 bases to trimming and J lost 4 bases; unmatched junction nucleotides: 9. This CDR3 reads CASRLLAGGGGETQYF. Written as DNA, the CDR3 is TGTGCCAGCAGGTTACTAGCGGGGGGCGGAGGAGAGACCCAGTACTTC.

The V call is TRBV18, the J call TRBJ2-7; TRBD1 matches at 8 bases. Trimming at V came to 6 bases and at J to 1 base, leaving 11 bases not matched to a gene. Germline V gives CDR1 KGHSH, CDR2 LQKENI. The CDR3 length is 16 residues. The CDR3 region has the DNA TGTGCCAGCTCGCCGACAGGGGAGAGCGGGTCCTACGAGCAGTACTTC. Residues: CASSPTGESGSYEQYF.

The chain employs TRBV29-1 and TRBJ2-7, with TRBD1 matching 7 bases. The V gene's germline CDR1 is SQVTM and CDR2 ANQGSEA. The J segment lost 8 bases and the V segment lost 6 bases, leaving 7 bases of the junction unmatched. This CDR3 is 11 amino acids long. In nucleotides, the CDR3 is TGCAGCGTCCGACAGGGATCGCAGCAGTACTTC. This codes for CSVRQGSQQYF.

In this sample, this clone turned up a few times. The J gene is TRBJ1-5, the V gene TRBV28; 7 bases map to TRBD1. The CDR3 sequence is 14 residues long. Germline trimming cut 1 base from V and 7 bases from J; bases unmatched to any gene: 4. Germline-derived CDR1 and CDR2 are MDHEN and SYDVKM. This CDR3 is CASSLYGTAQPQHF. The CDR3 DNA is TGTGCCAGCAGTTTATACGGGACAGCCCAGCCCCAGCATTTT. Based on the CDR3 plus reference TRBV28 and TRBJ1-5, the full variable domain is DVKVTQSSRYLVKRTGEKVFLECVQDMDHENMFWYRQDPGLGLRLIYFSYDVKMKEKGDIPEGYSVSREKKERFSLILESASTNQTSMYLCASSLYGTAQPQHFGDGTRLSIL.

This chain connects TRBV5-1 to TRBJ1-2; possible D gene TRBD1, 5 bases. The CDR3 loop spans 14 amino acids. V was shortened by 4 bases and J by 5 bases, with 15 bases between the two germline ends. Germline V lookup: CDR1 SGHRS, CDR2 YFSETQ. DNA for the CDR3: TGCGCCAGCAGCCGGCGGGGGGAGGGATATGGCTACACCTTC. This encodes CASSRRGEGYGYTF.

The gene calls are TRBV15 and TRBJ1-5; 10 bases line up with TRBD1. CDR1 is LNHNV and CDR2 is YYDKDF in the germline V gene (reference sequence). The CDR3 length is 15 residues. Germline trimming cut 3 bases from V and 7 bases from J; bases unmatched to any gene: 6. Here the CDR3 reads CATSRTGGSGQPQHF. CDR3 nucleotides: TGTGCCACCAGCAGGACAGGGGGCAGTGGACAGCCCCAGCATTTT.